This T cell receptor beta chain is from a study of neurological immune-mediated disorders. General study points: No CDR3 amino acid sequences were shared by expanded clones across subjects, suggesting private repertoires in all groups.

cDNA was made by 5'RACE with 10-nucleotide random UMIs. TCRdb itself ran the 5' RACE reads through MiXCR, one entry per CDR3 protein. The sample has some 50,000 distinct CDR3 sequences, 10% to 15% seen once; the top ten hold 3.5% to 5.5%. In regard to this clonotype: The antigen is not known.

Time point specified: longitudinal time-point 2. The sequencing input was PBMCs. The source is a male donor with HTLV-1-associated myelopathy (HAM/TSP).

CDR3 bases: TGTGCCATCAGTGAGTCTAGCACAGATACGCAGTATTTT. Amino acid sequence: CAISESSTDTQYF. V is TRBV10-3 and J is TRBJ2-3; D is unresolved. The CDR3 has 13 residues. V was shortened by 0 bases and J by 0 bases, with 1 base between the two germline ends. Per germline, CDR1 ENHRY and CDR2 SYGVKD.